The next 7 T cell receptor beta chains were all read from a single sample in a study of CD4+ T cells in melanoma (dated by TCRdb to the early 2020s). The method was the immunoSEQ multiplex PCR assay. Imported from immuneACCESS, the table was reduced by TCRdb to in-frame sequences with V and J called. These copies leave out some clones; in studies compared against another copy, an unresolved V gene accounts for under half, and the cause of the remainder is not known. The sample has under 5,500 clones on record, about 63% of them singletons. The biggest ten clones account for 29% of the sample. The specimen sequenced was cells from a culture (not recorded whether cultured in vitro). These receptors were obtained from a human donor with melanoma.

The chain uses TRBV20-1 and TRBJ1-2; no clear D. The V and J ends lost 3 bases and 10 bases respectively, with 12 bases between them. Per the germline V gene, CDR1 is DFQATT and CDR2 is SNEGSKA (reference sequence). The CDR3 sequence is 11 residues long. The CDR3 sequence is CSASVGLIYTF. CDR3 coding DNA: TGCAGTGCTAGTGTGGGCTTAATCTACACCTTC.

This clone appeared a few times. V usage is TRBV27 and J usage is TRBJ2-3; a possible D gene is TRBD1 (5 bases). The CDR3 contains 13 residues. The germline V gene encodes CDR1 MNHEY and CDR2 SMNVEV (reference sequence). With 0 bases removed from V and 6 bases from J, the gap between germline ends came to 7 bases. This CDR3 reads CASSLSGRDTQYF. CDR3 sequence (DNA): TGTGCCAGCAGTTTATCGGGGCGCGATACGCAGTATTTT.

This sequence joins TRBV7-3 and TRBJ2-3, with a tentative D call TRBD1 (5 bases). With 3 bases removed from V and 1 base from J, the gap between germline ends came to 8 bases. This CDR3 spans 14 amino acids. The germline V gene has CDR1 SGHTA and CDR2 FQGTGA. The chain's CDR3 is CASSFQGGTDTQYF. Written as DNA, the CDR3 is TGTGCCAGCAGCTTCCAGGGTGGCACAGATACGCAGTATTTT.

This clone has just a few counts. J is TRBJ1-1 and V is TRBV4-1, with 10 bases matching TRBD1. Germline V CDR1 and CDR2: MGHRA, YSYEKL. The V segment lost 6 bases and the J segment 5 bases; nucleotides outside the gene matches: 6. There are 14 residues in the CDR3. DNA for the CDR3: TGCGCCAGCAGTGGGACAGGGGTGTTTACTGAAGCTTTCTTT. Amino acids: CASSGTGVFTEAFF.

By frequency in the sample, this clone is medium-sized (0.01 to 0.1%). V gene TRBV5-1 combines with J gene TRBJ1-2, with D perhaps matching TRBD1 (5 bases). The CDR3 has 13 residues. Germline-derived CDR1 and CDR2 are SGHRS and YFSETQ. V was cut by 0 bases and J by 6 bases, with 9 bases left in between. As DNA, the CDR3 is TGCGCCAGCAGCTTGGCCGAAGGGGATGGCTACACCTTC. Translated, it gives CASSLAEGDGYTF.

The V gene is TRBV27, the J gene TRBJ1-4; a weak D match, TRBD1 (6 bases). This CDR3 has 14 residues. Trimming stripped 6 bases from V and 6 bases from J, with 14 bases between. Per the germline V gene, CDR1 is MNHEY and CDR2 is SMNVEV (reference sequence). In nucleotides, the CDR3 is TGTGCCAGCAGCCCCGGACAGAACGATGAAAAACTGTTTTTT. It yields the protein CASSPGQNDEKLFF.

By share of the sample, this clone is large (0.1 to 1%). The rearrangement uses TRBV28 and TRBJ2-1; TRBD1 or TRBD2 may be the D gene (5 bases each). This CDR3 is 21 amino acids long. The germline V gene encodes CDR1 MDHEN and CDR2 SYDVKM. The germline V and J ends were trimmed by 3 bases and 11 bases, with 38 bases remaining between them. The CDR3 DNA reads TGTGCCAGCAGTTTGTCGGGTCTAGGCGGGTGGGGGTTCAGGAATGAGGGTAAGCAGTTCTTC. Amino acids: CASSLSGLGGWGFRNEGKQFF.